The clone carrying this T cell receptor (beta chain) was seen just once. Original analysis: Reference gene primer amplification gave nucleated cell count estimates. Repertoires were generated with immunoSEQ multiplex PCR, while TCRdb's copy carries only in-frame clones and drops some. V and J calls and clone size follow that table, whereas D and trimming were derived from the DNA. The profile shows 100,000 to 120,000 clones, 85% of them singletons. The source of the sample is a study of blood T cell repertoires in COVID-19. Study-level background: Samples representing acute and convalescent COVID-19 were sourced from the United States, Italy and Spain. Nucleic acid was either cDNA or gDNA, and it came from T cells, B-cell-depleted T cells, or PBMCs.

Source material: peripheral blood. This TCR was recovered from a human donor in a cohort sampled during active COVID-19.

The CDR3 DNA reads as TGTGCCAGCAGTGAAGGGTGGGGGCCTGGGTATACGCAGTATTTT. This sequence encodes CASSEGWGPGYTQYF. The J gene is TRBJ2-3, the V gene TRBV6-1; maybe TRBD1 (6 bases). Germline V lookup: CDR1 MNHNS, CDR2 SASEGT. V was shortened by 1 base and J by 7 bases, with 15 bases between the two germline ends. The length of the CDR3 is 15 residues.